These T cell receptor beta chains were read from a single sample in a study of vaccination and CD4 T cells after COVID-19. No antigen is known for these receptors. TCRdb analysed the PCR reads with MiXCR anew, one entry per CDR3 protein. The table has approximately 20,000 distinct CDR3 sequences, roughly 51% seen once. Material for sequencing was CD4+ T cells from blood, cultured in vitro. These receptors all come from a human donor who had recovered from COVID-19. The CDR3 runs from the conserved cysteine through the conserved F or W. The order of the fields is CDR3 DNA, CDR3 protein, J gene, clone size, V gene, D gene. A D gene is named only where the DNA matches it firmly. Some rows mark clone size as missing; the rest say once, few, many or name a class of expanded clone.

CDR3nt: TGTGCCAGCAGCCGGGACGGCAGCTATAATTCACCCCTCCACTTT
CDR3aa: CASSRDGSYNSPLHF
j_gene: TRBJ1-6
abundance: -
v_gene: TRBV7-3
d_gene: -

CDR3nt: TGCAGTGCAGCTAGCGGAGCCAACAATGAGCAGTTCTTC
CDR3aa: CSAASGANNEQFF
j_gene: TRBJ2-1
abundance: -
v_gene: TRBV20-1
d_gene: TRBD2

CDR3nt: TGTGCCAGTAGTATGCAGGGAGGCACCGGGGAGCTGTTTTTT
CDR3aa: CASSMQGGTGELFF
j_gene: TRBJ2-2
abundance: few
v_gene: TRBV19
d_gene: -

CDR3nt: TGCGCCAGCAGCCAAACACCGTTGAGCTACGAGCAGTACTTC
CDR3aa: CASSQTPLSYEQYF
j_gene: TRBJ2-7
abundance: -
v_gene: TRBV4-1
d_gene: -

CDR3nt: TGTGCCAGCCGCAGGAGTTTCAATCAGCCCCAGCATTTT
CDR3aa: CASRRSFNQPQHF
j_gene: TRBJ1-5
abundance: -
v_gene: TRBV2
d_gene: -

CDR3nt: TGCGCCAGCAGTGAGTCGGTAGTGGTCTACAATGAGCAGTTCTTC
CDR3aa: CASSESVVVYNEQFF
j_gene: TRBJ2-1
abundance: -
v_gene: TRBV10-1
d_gene: -

CDR3nt: TGTGCCAGCAGTCGAACAGGGGCAGATACGCAGTATTTT
CDR3aa: CASSRTGADTQYF
j_gene: TRBJ2-3
abundance: -
v_gene: TRBV7-3
d_gene: TRBD1

CDR3nt: TGTGCCATCACCCAGGGGGAAACCGGGGAGCTGTTTTTT
CDR3aa: CAITQGETGELFF
j_gene: TRBJ2-2
abundance: once
v_gene: TRBV10-3
d_gene: TRBD1

CDR3nt: TGTGCCAGCAGTTTATCCACAGTGTCGAGATCACCCCTCCACTTT
CDR3aa: CASSLSTVSRSPLHF
j_gene: TRBJ1-6
abundance: -
v_gene: TRBV27
d_gene: -

CDR3nt: TGTGCCATCAGTGAGGACAGGGCAGGATCACCCCTCCACTTT
CDR3aa: CAISEDRAGSPLHF
j_gene: TRBJ1-6
abundance: -
v_gene: TRBV10-3
d_gene: TRBD1

CDR3nt: TGTGCCATCAGTGGGACAGGGGGAAATTCACCCCTCCACTTT
CDR3aa: CAISGTGGNSPLHF
j_gene: TRBJ1-6
abundance: few
v_gene: TRBV10-3
d_gene: TRBD1

CDR3nt: TGTGCCAGCAGCCGGGGTGGGAGCTCCTATAATTCACCCCTCCACTTT
CDR3aa: CASSRGGSSYNSPLHF
j_gene: TRBJ1-6
abundance: -
v_gene: TRBV6-2/TRBV6-3
d_gene: -

CDR3nt: TGTGCCAGCAGTTTCAGTAGCGGGGGCAATGAGCAGTTCTTC
CDR3aa: CASSFSSGGNEQFF
j_gene: TRBJ2-1
abundance: few
v_gene: TRBV6-5
d_gene: TRBD2

CDR3nt: TGTGCCAGCAGCTGGGACAGTTCCTATGGCTACACCTTC
CDR3aa: CASSWDSSYGYTF
j_gene: TRBJ1-2
abundance: once
v_gene: TRBV5-4
d_gene: TRBD1

CDR3nt: TGTGCCAGCATATCCTCTGGGCTAGCGGCGCGTCGAAACTCCTACAATGAGCAGTTCTTC
CDR3aa: CASISSGLAARRNSYNEQFF
j_gene: TRBJ2-1
abundance: -
v_gene: TRBV7-2
d_gene: TRBD2

CDR3nt: TGTGCCATCAGGAGTGGGGGGTCCGGGGGCTACACCTTC
CDR3aa: CAIRSGGSGGYTF
j_gene: TRBJ1-2
abundance: -
v_gene: TRBV10-3
d_gene: -

CDR3nt: TGTGCCAGCAGGGGCCCAGGGGTCGATACGCAGTATTTT
CDR3aa: CASRGPGVDTQYF
j_gene: TRBJ2-3
abundance: -
v_gene: TRBV7-9
d_gene: -

CDR3nt: TGTGCCAGCAGTTACTTGGACAGGGTCACTGAAGCTTTCTTT
CDR3aa: CASSYLDRVTEAFF
j_gene: TRBJ1-1
abundance: -
v_gene: TRBV12-3/TRBV12-4
d_gene: TRBD1

CDR3nt: TGCGCCAGCAGCCAACCTAGCGGGAGGGCCGGGAGGAATACGCAGTATTTT
CDR3aa: CASSQPSGRAGRNTQYF
j_gene: TRBJ2-3
abundance: -
v_gene: TRBV4-1
d_gene: TRBD2

CDR3nt: TGCGCCAGCAGCGGACAGGGGGCTTCCTATGGCTACACCTTC
CDR3aa: CASSGQGASYGYTF
j_gene: TRBJ1-2
abundance: -
v_gene: TRBV5-1
d_gene: TRBD1

CDR3nt: TGTGCCAGCTATACCTCTAGCGGGAGATTCTCCTACAATGAGCAGTTCTTC
CDR3aa: CASYTSSGRFSYNEQFF
j_gene: TRBJ2-1
abundance: -
v_gene: TRBV28
d_gene: TRBD2

CDR3nt: TGTGCCAGCAGCTCCCGTATGTTGGGGGGGAATCAGCCCCAGCATTTT
CDR3aa: CASSSRMLGGNQPQHF
j_gene: TRBJ1-5
abundance: -
v_gene: TRBV5-6
d_gene: -

CDR3nt: TGTGCCAGCAGTTCCTCGGGACACAGCAATCAGCCCCAGCATTTT
CDR3aa: CASSSSGHSNQPQHF
j_gene: TRBJ1-5
abundance: few
v_gene: TRBV12-3/TRBV12-4
d_gene: -

CDR3nt: TGTGCCAGCAGCACCCTAGCGGGAGACACCGGGGAGCTGTTTTTT
CDR3aa: CASSTLAGDTGELFF
j_gene: TRBJ2-2
abundance: -
v_gene: TRBV11-3
d_gene: TRBD2

CDR3nt: TGTGCCAGCAGCTTTTCAGGACAGGGTGATGGCTACACCTTC
CDR3aa: CASSFSGQGDGYTF
j_gene: TRBJ1-2
abundance: -
v_gene: TRBV11-3
d_gene: TRBD1

CDR3nt: TGTGCCAGCAGCTTAGAAGCCTGGGGGACTTCCTACGAGCAGTACTTC
CDR3aa: CASSLEAWGTSYEQYF
j_gene: TRBJ2-7
abundance: -
v_gene: TRBV7-9
d_gene: -

CDR3nt: TGCGCCAGCAGTGTAGGGCAGTACAATGAGCAGTTCTTC
CDR3aa: CASSVGQYNEQFF
j_gene: TRBJ2-1
abundance: -
v_gene: TRBV10-1
d_gene: -

CDR3nt: TGTGCCAGCAGTGAAGAACGCTCCCAGTACTTC
CDR3aa: CASSEERSQYF
j_gene: TRBJ2-5
abundance: -
v_gene: TRBV6-1
d_gene: -

CDR3nt: TGTGCCAGTAGTCCCTCCGGCCCCAATCAGCCCCAGCATTTT
CDR3aa: CASSPSGPNQPQHF
j_gene: TRBJ1-5
abundance: -
v_gene: TRBV19
d_gene: -

CDR3nt: TGTGCCACCAGCAGAGAAGGGACAGCCAGCACAGATACGCAGTATTTT
CDR3aa: CATSREGTASTDTQYF
j_gene: TRBJ2-3
abundance: -
v_gene: TRBV15
d_gene: TRBD1

CDR3nt: TGCGCCAGCAGCCAAGATGGTCGAGCGATTGTAGAGACCCAGTACTTC
CDR3aa: CASSQDGRAIVETQYF
j_gene: TRBJ2-5
abundance: -
v_gene: TRBV4-1
d_gene: -

CDR3nt: TGTGCCAGCAGCTATCCGGATCAGCCCCAGCATTTT
CDR3aa: CASSYPDQPQHF
j_gene: TRBJ1-5
abundance: few
v_gene: TRBV7-9
d_gene: -

CDR3nt: TGTGCCAGCAGTCGACTAGGGACAGGTCAGGCGGAGCAGTACTTC
CDR3aa: CASSRLGTGQAEQYF
j_gene: TRBJ2-7
abundance: -
v_gene: TRBV6-1
d_gene: TRBD1